The 10 T cell receptor beta chains listed next were all sequenced from one sample in a study of CD8 T cells in ankylosing spondylitis (dated by TCRdb to about 2017). The protocol used for the library was 5' RACE. Instrument on record: Illumina HiSeq 2500. Starting from the raw public reads, TCRdb applied fastp trimming at Q25, assembled clones with MiXCR and retained in-frame beta chains. Records with the same CDR3 protein are collapsed into one entry carrying the most frequent genes and DNA. The sample table lists 250,000 or so distinct CDR3 sequences, about 18% of them with a count of one. The ten largest account for less than 35% of the sample. The source material was blood, either unsorted or a sorted T cell fraction (not recorded which). The receptors come from a male donor with ankylosing spondylitis or in good health (not recorded which).

V and J are TRBV29-1 and TRBJ1-1; no reliable D call. The germline V gene encodes CDR1 SQVTM and CDR2 ANQGSEA. The CDR3 contains 12 residues. This CDR3 reads CNRGRRKTEAFF. The CDR3 DNA sequence: TGCAACAGAGGGAGGCGAAAAACTGAAGCTTTCTTT.

Worth noting for this clonotype: The junction does not match germline at one end; this may be a read error. The chain uses TRBV7-6 and TRBJ2-7, with 9 bases matching TRBD2. Germline CDR1 and CDR2: SGHVS and FNYEAQ. The CDR3 runs to 15 residues. CDR3 bases: TGTGCCAGCAGCGTAGGTCTAGCGGGACCCTACGAGGAGTACTTC. Protein: CASSVGLAGPYEEYF.

This sequence joins TRBV5-5 and TRBJ2-2, with D perhaps matching TRBD1 (6 bases). V was shortened by 6 bases and J by 2 bases, with 17 bases between the two germline ends. Germline V gene data show CDR1 as SGHKS and CDR2 as YYEKEE (reference sequence). The CDR3 runs 16 residues. CDR3 amino acids: CASNPYRVVNTGELFF. DNA of the CDR3: TGTGCCAGCAATCCTTACAGGGTTGTTAACACCGGGGAGCTGTTTTTT.

This clonotype was seen a few times. CDR3 bases: TGCAGTGCTAGAGGTTTCATGGGTTATCAGCCCCAGCATTTT. This gives the protein CSARGFMGYQPQHF. V usage is TRBV20-1 and J usage is TRBJ1-5; no definite D call. V lost 1 base and J lost 5, with 12 bases in between. The V gene's germline CDR1 is DFQATT and CDR2 SNEGSKA (reference sequence). The CDR3 is made up of 14 amino acids.

The chain carries TRBV19 and TRBJ1-2, with D perhaps matching TRBD1 (5 bases). The germline V gene has CDR1 LNHDA and CDR2 SQIVND (reference sequence). This CDR3 comprises 18 residues. Trimming took off 9 bases at V and 0 bases at J, with 26 bases between the two ends. The CDR3 sequence is CASSLSQVKELANYGYTF. CDR3 nucleotides: TGTGCCAGCAGTCTCTCACAGGTTAAAGAATTAGCTAACTATGGCTACACCTTC. The full variable domain, completed using reference TRBV19 and TRBJ1-2, is DGGITQSPKYLFRKEGQNVTLSCEQNLNHDAMYWYRQDPGQGLRLIYYSQIVNDFQKGDIAEGYSVSREKKESFPLTVTSAQKNPTAFYLCASSLSQVKELANYGYTFGSGTRLTVV.

This chain uses TRBV5-1 with TRBJ2-7, with unresolved D. CDR1 is SGHRS, CDR2 YFSETQ, per germline. V lost 5 bases and J lost 4, with 10 bases in between. This CDR3 region has 12 residues. Here the CDR3 DNA reads TGCGCCAGCAGGGACGGTAAATACGAGCAGTACTTC. As protein: CASRDGKYEQYF.

This clonotype was picked up a small number of times. The V and J genes are TRBV29-1 and TRBJ2-7; a weak D match, TRBD1 (6 bases). Germline V gene sequence: CDR1 SQVTM, CDR2 ANQGSEA. Trimming cost V 4 bases and J 2 bases, with 9 bases left between them. The CDR3 totals 12 residues. The CDR3 DNA reads as TGCAGCGTTGGGGCAGGGGCCTACGAGCAGTACTTC. Its translation is CSVGAGAYEQYF.

This clonotype was found a few times. This chain uses TRBV7-8 with TRBJ2-2, with 7 nucleotides matching TRBD2. The CDR3 runs to 18 residues. V shed 5 bases, J shed 1 base, and the junction held 13 bases outside the gene matches. Germline CDR1 is SGHVS and CDR2 is FQNEAQ. The CDR3 here is CASSGKSLLALNTGELFF. Written as DNA, the CDR3 is TGTGCCAGCAGCGGGAAGTCGTTACTAGCGCTGAACACCGGGGAGCTGTTTTTT.

This clonotype was observed at least ten times. The rearrangement links TRBV7-3 to TRBJ2-1; TRBD2 matches at 9 bases. V lost 2 bases, J lost 4 bases, and 3 bases stayed unmatched. This CDR3 contains 15 residues. CDR1 and CDR2 (germline): SGHTA, FQGTGA. CDR3 coding DNA: TGTGCCAGCAGCTTATTTAGCGGGAGTTACAATGAGCAGTTCTTC. It specifies CASSLFSGSYNEQFF.

This clonotype was observed a handful of times. The chain uses TRBV12-3 or TRBV12-4 and TRBJ2-5; 9 bases are shared with TRBD1. The CDR3 runs 13 residues. The trim removed 10 bases at V and 5 bases at J, leaving 8 bases unmatched. The CDR3 here is CATGTGLKETQYF. CDR3 DNA sequence: TGTGCCACCGGGACAGGGTTAAAGGAGACCCAGTACTTC.